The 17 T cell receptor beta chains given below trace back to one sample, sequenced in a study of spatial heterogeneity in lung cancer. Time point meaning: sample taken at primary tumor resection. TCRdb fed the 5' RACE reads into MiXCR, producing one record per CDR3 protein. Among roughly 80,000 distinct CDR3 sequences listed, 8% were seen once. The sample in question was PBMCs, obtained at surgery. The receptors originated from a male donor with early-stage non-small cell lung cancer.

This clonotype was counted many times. The CDR3 sequence is CSATPSSPTGELFF. DNA of the CDR3: TGCAGTGCTACTCCTAGTAGCCCCACCGGGGAGCTGTTTTTT. The chain employs TRBV20-1 and TRBJ2-2; no clear D gene. CDR3 length: 14 residues. Germline CDR1 is DFQATT and CDR2 is SNEGSKA (reference sequence). Trimming shortened V by 4 bases and J by 4 bases, and 13 bases separated the two germline ends.

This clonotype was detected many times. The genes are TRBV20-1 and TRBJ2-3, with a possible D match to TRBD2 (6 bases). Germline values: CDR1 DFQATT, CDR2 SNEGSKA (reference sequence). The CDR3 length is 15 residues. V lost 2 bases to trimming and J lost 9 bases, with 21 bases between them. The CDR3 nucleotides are TGCAGTGCTAGATATGGGGTCGGGGGAAGTAACACGCAGTATTTT. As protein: CSARYGVGGSNTQYF.

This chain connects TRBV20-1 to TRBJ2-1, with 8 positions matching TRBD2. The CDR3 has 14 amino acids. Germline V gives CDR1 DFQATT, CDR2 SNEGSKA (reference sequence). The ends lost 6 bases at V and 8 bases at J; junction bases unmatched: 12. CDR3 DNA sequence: TGCAGTGCCCCATGGCGGGAGGAGACTGATGAGCAGTTCTTC. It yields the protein CSAPWREETDEQFF.

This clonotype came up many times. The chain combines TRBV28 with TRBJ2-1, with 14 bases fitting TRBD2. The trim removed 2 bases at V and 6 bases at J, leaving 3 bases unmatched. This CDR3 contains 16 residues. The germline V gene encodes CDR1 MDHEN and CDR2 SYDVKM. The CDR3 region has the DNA TGTGCCAGCAGTTTAATAGGACTAGCGGGAGGCAATGAGCAGTTCTTC. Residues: CASSLIGLAGGNEQFF.

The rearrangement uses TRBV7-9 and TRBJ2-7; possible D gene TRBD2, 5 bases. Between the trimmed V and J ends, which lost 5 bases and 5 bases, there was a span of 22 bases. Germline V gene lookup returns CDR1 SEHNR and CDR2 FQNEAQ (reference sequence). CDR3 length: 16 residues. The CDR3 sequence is CASSPYQRALKNEQYF. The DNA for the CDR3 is TGTGCCAGCAGCCCATACCAGAGGGCCCTCAAGAACGAGCAGTACTTC. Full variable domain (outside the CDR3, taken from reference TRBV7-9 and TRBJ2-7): DTGVSQNPRHKITKRGQNVTFRCDPISEHNRLYWYRQTLGQGPEFLTYFQNEAQLEKSRLLSDRFSAERPKGSFSTLEIQRTEQGDSAMYLCASSPYQRALKNEQYFGPGTRLTVT.

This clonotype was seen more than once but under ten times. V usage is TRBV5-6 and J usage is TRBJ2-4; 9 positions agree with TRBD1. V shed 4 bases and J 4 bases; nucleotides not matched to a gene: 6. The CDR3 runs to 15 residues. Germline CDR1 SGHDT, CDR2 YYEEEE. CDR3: CASSDQTGGKNIQYF. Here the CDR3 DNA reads TGTGCCAGCAGCGACCAGACAGGGGGAAAAAACATTCAGTACTTC.

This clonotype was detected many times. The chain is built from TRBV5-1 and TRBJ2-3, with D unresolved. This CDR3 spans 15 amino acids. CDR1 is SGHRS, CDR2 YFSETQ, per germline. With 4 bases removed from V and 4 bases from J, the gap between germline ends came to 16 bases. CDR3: CASSRQNLVADTQYF. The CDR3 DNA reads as TGCGCCAGCAGCCGGCAGAATTTGGTGGCAGATACGCAGTATTTT.

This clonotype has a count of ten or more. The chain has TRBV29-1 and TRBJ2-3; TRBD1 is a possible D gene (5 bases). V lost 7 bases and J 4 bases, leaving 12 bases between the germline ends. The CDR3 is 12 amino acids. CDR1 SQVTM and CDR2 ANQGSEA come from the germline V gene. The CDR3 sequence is CSARQGADTQYF. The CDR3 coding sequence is TGCAGCGCGCGCCAGGGCGCAGATACGCAGTATTTT.

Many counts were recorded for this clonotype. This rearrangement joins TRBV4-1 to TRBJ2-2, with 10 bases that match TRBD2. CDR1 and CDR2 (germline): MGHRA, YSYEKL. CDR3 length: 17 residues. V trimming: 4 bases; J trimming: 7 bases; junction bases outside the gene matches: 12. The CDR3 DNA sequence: TGCGCCAGCAGCCTAGGACTAGCGGTGCGCAGGCACGGGGAGCTGTTTTTT. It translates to CASSLGLAVRRHGELFF.

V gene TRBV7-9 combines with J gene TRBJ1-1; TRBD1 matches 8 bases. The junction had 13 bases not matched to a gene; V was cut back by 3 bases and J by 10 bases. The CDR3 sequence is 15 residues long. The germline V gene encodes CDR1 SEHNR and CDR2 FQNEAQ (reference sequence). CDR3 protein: CASSLHLGQVSRAFF. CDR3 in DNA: TGTGCCAGCAGCTTGCATTTGGGACAGGTGTCGCGAGCTTTCTTT.

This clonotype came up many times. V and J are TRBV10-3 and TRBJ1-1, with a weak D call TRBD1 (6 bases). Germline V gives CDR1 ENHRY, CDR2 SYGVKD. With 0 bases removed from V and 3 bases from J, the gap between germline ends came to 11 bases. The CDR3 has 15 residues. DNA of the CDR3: TGTGCCATCAGTGAGTCTAGGCCAGGGGACACTGAAGCTTTCTTT. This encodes CAISESRPGDTEAFF.

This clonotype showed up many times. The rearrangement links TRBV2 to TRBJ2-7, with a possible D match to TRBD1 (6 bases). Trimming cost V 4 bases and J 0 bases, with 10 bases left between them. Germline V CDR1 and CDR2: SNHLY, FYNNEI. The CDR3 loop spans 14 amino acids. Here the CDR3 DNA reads TGTGCCAGCAGTGTTGCAGGGGCCTCCTACGAGCAGTACTTC. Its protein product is CASSVAGASYEQYF.

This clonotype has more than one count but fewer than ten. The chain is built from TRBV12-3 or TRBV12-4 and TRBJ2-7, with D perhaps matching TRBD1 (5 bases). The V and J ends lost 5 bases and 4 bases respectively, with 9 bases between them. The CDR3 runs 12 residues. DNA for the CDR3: TGTGCCAGCAGTCCTGCAGGGTACGAGCAGTACTTC. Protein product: CASSPAGYEQYF.

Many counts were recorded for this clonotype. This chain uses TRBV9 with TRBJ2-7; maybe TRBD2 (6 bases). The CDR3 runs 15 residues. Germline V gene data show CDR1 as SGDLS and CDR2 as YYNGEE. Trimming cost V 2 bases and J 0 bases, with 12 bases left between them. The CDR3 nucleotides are TGTGCCAGCAGCGTTGGGGACTGGAGCTCCTACGAGCAGTACTTC. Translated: CASSVGDWSSYEQYF. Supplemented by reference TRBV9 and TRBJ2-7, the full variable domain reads DSGVTQTPKHLITATGQRVTLRCSPRSGDLSVYWYQQSLDQGLQFLIQYYNGEERAKGNILERFSAQQFPDLHSELNLSSLELGDSALYFCASSVGDWSSYEQYFGPGTRLTVT.

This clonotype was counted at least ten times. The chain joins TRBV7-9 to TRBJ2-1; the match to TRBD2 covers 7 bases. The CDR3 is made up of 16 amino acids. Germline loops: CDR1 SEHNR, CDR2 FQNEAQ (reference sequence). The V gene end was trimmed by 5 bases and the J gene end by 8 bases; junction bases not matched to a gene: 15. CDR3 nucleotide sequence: TGTGCCAGCAGCCCCTTCGGTGGCGGGAGTTGGTATGAGCAGTTCTTC. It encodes CASSPFGGGSWYEQFF.

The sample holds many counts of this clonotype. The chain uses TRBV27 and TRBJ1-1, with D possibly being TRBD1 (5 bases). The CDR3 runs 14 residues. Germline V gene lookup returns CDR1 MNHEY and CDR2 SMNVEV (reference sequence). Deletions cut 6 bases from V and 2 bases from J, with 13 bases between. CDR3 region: CASSRGTHNTEAFF. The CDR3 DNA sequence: TGTGCCAGCAGCCGTGGGACCCACAACACTGAAGCTTTCTTT.

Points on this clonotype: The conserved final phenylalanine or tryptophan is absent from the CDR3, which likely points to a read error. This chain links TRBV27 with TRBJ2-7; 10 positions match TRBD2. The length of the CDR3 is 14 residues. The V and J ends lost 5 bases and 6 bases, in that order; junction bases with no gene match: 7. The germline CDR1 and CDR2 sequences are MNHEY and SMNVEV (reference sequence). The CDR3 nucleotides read TGTGCCAGCAGTCTACTAGCGGGACCTGTCGAGCAGTACCTC. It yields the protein CASSLLAGPVEQYL.